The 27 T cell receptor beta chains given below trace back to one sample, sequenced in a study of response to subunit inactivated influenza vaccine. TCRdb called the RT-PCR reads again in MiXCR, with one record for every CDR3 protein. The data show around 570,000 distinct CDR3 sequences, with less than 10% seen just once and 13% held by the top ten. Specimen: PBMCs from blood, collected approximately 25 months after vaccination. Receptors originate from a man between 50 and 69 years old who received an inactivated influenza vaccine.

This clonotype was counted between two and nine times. The CDR3 DNA follows: TGTGCCAGCAGCGTATCGGGACAGACCTATGGCTACACCTTC. Translation: CASSVSGQTYGYTF. This chain joins TRBV9 and TRBJ1-2, with TRBD1 identical over 7 bases. Looked up from germline, CDR1 is SGDLS and CDR2 is YYNGEE. With V trimmed by 1 base and J by 4 bases, 4 bases remained unmatched. CDR3 length equals 14 residues.

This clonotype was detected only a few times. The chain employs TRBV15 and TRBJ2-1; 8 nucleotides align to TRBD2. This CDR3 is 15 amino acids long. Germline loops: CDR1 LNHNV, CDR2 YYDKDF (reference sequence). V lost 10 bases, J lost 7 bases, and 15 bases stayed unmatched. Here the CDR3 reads CAIDGEREHRNEQFF. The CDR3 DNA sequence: TGTGCCATCGACGGGGAGCGGGAGCATCGGAATGAGCAGTTCTTC.

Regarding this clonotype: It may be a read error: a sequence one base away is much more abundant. CDR3 sequence: CCARVPGPGPTDTQYF. Written as DNA, the CDR3 is TGCTGTGCTAGGGTTCCGGGACCCGGACCCACAGATACGCAGTATTTT. The chain is built from TRBV20-1 and TRBJ2-3; possibly TRBD1 or TRBD2 for D (5 bases each). Germline values: CDR1 DFQATT, CDR2 SNEGSKA (reference sequence). The CDR3 is made up of 16 amino acids.

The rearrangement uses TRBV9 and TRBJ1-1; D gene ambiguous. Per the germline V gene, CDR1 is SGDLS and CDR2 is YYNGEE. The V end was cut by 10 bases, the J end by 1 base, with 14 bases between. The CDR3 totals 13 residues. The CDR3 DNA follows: TGTGCCGGCCCGAGGGCCCCGAACACTGAAGCTTTCTTT. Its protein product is CAGPRAPNTEAFF.

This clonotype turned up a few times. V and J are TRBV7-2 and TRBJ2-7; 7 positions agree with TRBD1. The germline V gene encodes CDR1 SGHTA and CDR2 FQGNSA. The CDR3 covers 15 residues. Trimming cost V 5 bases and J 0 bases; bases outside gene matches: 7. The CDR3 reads CASSPDRASSYEQYF. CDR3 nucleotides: TGTGCCAGCAGCCCCGACAGGGCCTCCTCCTACGAGCAGTACTTC.

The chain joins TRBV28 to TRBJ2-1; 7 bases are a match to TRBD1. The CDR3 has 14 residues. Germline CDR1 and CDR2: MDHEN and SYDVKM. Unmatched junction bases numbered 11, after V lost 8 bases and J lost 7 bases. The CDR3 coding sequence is TGTGCCAGCTTTACAGGGGATCTCCGTAATGAGCAGTTCTTC. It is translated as CASFTGDLRNEQFF.

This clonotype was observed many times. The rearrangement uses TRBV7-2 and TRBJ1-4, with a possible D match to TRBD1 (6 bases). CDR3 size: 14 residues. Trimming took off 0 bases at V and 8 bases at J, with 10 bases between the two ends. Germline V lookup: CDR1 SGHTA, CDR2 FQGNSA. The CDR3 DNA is TGTGCCAGCAGCTTAGCCAGGGGTCCCGAAAAACTGTTTTTT. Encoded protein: CASSLARGPEKLFF.

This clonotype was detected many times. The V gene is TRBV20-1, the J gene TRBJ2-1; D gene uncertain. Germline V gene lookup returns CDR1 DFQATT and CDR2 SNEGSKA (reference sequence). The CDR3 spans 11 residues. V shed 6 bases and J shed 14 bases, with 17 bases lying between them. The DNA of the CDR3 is TGCAGTGCCCAAACCCGACTTATGGAGTTCTTC. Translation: CSAQTRLMEFF.

Here the CDR3 DNA reads TGTGCCAGCAGCGTAGACGAGGGGACCTACAATGAGCAGTTCTTC. It encodes CASSVDEGTYNEQFF. V and J are TRBV9 and TRBJ2-1; TRBD1 or TRBD2 may be the D gene (5 bases each). Trimming cost V 0 bases and J 2 bases, with 9 bases left between them. The germline V gene encodes CDR1 SGDLS and CDR2 YYNGEE. The CDR3 extends over 15 amino acids.

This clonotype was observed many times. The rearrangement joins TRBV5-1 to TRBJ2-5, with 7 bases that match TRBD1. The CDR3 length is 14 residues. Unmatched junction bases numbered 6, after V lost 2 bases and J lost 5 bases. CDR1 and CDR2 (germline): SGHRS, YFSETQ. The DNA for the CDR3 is TGCGCCAGCAGCTTAACAGGGGTGTGGGAGACCCAGTACTTC. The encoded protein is CASSLTGVWETQYF.

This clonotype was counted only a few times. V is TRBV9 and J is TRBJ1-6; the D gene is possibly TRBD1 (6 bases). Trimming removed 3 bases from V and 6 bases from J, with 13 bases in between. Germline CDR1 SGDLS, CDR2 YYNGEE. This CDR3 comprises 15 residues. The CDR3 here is CASSAQGTSNSPLHF. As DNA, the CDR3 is TGTGCCAGCAGCGCACAGGGTACGAGTAATTCACCCCTCCACTTT.

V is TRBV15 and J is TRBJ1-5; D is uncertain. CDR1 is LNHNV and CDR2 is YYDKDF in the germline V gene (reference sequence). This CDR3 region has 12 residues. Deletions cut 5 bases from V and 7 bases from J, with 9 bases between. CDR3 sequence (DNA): TGTGCCACCAGCCCCTCCGGCCAGCCCCAGCATTTT. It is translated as CATSPSGQPQHF.

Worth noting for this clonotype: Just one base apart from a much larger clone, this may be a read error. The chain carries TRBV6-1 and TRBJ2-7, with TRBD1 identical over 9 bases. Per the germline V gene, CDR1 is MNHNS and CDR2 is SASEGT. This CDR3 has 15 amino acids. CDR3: CASRHGTGISYEEYF. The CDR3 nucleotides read TGTGCCAGCAGGCACGGGACAGGGATCTCCTACGAGGAGTACTTC.

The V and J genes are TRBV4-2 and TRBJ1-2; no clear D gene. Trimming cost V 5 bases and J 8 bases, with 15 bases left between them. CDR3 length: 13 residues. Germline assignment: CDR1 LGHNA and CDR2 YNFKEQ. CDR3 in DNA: TGTGCCAGCAGCTCCTGGGGTGGGCAGGGCTACACCTTC. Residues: CASSSWGGQGYTF.

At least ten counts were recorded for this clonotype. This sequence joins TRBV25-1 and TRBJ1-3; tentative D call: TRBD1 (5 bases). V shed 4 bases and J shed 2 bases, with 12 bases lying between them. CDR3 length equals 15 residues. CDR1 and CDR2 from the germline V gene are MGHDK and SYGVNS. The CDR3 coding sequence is TGTGCCAGCAGTGTACCAGGGACCCCTGGAAACACCATATATTTT. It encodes CASSVPGTPGNTIYF.

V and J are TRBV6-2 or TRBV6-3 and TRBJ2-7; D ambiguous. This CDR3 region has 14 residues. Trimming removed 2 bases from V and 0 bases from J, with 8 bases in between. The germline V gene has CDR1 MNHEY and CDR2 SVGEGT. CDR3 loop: CASSYRQSSYEQYF. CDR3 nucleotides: TGTGCCAGCAGTTACCGGCAGTCCTCCTACGAGCAGTACTTC.

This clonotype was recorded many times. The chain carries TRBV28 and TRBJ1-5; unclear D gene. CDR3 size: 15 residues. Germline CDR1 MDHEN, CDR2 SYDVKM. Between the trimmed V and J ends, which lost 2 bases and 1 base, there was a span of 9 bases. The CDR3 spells CASSLLDESNQPQHF. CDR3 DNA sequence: TGTGCCAGCAGTTTACTTGACGAAAGCAATCAGCCCCAGCATTTT.

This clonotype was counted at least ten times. CDR3 sequence: CASSQDWGTGNTIYF. The CDR3 region has the DNA TGTGCCAGCAGCCAAGATTGGGGAACAGGAAACACCATATATTTT. This sequence joins TRBV4-2 and TRBJ1-3; D is unresolved. Germline V gives CDR1 LGHNA, CDR2 YNFKEQ. The V end lost 0 bases, the J end lost 4 bases, and 10 bases lay between the germline ends. This CDR3 is 15 amino acids long.

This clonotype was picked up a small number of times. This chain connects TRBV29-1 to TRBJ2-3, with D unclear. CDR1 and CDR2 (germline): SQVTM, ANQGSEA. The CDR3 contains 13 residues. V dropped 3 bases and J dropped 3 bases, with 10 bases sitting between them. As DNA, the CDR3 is TGCAGCGTTGACACCAGCCTAACAGATACGCAGTATTTT. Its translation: CSVDTSLTDTQYF.

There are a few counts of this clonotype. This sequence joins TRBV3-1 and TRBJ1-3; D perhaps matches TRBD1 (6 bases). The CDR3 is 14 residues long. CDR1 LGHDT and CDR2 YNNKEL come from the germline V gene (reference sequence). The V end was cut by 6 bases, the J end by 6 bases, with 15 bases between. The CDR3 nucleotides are TGTGCCAGCAGTCGCTCGACAGGACCAAACACCATATATTTT. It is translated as CASSRSTGPNTIYF.

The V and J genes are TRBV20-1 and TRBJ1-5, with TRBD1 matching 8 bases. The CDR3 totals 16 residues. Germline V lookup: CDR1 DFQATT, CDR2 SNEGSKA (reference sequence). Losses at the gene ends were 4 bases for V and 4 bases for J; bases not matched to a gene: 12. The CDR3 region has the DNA TGCAGTGCTACGAAACCAGGGGGCAATTCTAATCAGCCCCAGCATTTT. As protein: CSATKPGGNSNQPQHF.

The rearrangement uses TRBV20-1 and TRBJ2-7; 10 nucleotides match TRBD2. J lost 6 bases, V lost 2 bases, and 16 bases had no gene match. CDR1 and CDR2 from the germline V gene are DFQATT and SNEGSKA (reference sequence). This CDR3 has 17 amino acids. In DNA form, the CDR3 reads TGCAGTGCTAGAAGGCTAGCGGGAGTCCCGGCCCCTGGCGAGCAGTACTTC. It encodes CSARRLAGVPAPGEQYF.

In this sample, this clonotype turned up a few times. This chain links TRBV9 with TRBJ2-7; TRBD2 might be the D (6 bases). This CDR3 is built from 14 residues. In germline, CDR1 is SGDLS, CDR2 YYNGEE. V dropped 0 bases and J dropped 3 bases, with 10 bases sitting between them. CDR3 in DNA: TGTGCCAGCAGCGTAGCGGGAGAGGGCTACGAGCAGTACTTC. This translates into CASSVAGEGYEQYF.

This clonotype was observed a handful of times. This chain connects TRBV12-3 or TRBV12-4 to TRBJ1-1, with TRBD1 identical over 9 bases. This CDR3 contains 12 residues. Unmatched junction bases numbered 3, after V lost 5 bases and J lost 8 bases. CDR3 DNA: TGTGCCAGCAGTCCAGGGACAGGGGAAGCTTTCTTT. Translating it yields CASSPGTGEAFF.

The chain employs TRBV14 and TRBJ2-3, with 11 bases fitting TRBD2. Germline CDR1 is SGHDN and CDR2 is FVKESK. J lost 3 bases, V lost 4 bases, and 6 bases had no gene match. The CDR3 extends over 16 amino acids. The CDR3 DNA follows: TGTGCCAGCAGCCGCATAGCGGGAGGGTCAACAGATACGCAGTATTTT. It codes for CASSRIAGGSTDTQYF.

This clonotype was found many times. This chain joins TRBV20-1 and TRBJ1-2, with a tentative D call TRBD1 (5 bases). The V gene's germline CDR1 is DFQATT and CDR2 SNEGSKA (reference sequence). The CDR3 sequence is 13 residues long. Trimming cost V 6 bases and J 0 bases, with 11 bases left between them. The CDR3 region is CSASGTSNYGYTF. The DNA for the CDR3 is TGCAGTGCCAGCGGGACTTCTAACTATGGCTACACCTTC.

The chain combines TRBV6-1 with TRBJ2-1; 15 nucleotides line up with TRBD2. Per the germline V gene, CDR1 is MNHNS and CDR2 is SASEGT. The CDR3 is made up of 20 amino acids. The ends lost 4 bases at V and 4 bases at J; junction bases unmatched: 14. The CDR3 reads CASSGQLLLGLAGGYNEQFF. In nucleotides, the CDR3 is TGTGCCAGCAGTGGCCAGCTACTCCTGGGACTAGCGGGAGGTTACAATGAGCAGTTCTTC.